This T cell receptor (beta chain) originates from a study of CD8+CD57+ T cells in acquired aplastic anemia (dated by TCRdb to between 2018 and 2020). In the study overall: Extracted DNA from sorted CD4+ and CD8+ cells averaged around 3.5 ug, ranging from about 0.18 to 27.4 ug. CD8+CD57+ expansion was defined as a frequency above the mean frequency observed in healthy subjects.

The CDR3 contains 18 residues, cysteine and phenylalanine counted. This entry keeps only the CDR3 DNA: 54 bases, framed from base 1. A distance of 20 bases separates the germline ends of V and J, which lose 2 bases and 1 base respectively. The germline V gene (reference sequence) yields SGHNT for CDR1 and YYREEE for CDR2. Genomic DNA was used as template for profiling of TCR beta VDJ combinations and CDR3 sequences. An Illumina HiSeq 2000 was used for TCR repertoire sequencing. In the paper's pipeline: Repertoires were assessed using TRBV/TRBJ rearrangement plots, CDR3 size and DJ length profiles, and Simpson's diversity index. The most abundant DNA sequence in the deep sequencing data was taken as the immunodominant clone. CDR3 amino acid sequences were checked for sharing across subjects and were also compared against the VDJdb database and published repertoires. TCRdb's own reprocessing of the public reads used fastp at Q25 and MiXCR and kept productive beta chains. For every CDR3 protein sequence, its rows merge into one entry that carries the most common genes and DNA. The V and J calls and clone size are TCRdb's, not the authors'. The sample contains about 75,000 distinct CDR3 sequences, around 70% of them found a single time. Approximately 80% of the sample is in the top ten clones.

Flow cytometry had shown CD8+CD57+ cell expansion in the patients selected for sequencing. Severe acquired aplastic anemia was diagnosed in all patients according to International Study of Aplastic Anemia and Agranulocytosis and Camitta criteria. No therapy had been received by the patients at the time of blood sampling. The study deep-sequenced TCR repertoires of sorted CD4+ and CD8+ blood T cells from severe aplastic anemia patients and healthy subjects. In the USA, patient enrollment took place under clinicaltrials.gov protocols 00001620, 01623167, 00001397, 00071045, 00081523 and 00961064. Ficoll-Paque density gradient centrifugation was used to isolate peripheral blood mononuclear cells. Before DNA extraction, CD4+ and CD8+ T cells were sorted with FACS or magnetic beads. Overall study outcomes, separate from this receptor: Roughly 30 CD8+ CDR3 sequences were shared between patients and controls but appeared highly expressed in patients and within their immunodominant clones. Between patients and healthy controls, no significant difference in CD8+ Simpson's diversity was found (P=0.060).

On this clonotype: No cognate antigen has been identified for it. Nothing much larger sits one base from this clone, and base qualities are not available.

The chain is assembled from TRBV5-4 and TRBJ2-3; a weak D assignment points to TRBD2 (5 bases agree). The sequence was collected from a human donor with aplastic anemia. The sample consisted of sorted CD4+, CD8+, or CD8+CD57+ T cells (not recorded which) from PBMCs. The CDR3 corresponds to CASSLLRGDTEGTDTQYF. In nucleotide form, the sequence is TGTGCCAGCAGCTTACTACGGGGAGACACTGAAGGCACAGATACGCAGTATTTT. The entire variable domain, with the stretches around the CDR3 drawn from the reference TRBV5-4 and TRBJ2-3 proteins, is ETGVTQSPTHLIKTRGQQVTLRCSSQSGHNTVSWYQQALGQGPQFIFQYYREEENGRGNFPPRFSGLQFPNYSSELNVNALELDDSALYLCASSLLRGDTEGTDTQYFGPGTRLTVL.